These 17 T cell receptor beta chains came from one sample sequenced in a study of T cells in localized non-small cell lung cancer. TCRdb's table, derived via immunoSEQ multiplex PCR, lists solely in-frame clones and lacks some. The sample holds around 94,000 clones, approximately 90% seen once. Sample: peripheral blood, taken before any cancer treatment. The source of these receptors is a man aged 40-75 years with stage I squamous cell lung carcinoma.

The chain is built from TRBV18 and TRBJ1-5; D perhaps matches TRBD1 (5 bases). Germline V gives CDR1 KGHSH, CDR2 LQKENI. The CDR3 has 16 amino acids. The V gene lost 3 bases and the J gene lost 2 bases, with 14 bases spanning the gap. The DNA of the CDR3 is TGTGCCAGCTCACCGAGGGGAGGGTGGGGCAATCAGCCCCAGCATTTT. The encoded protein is CASSPRGGWGNQPQHF.

The CDR3 coding sequence is TGTGCCAGCAAGCGCGACGGAGGCCAAGCTTTCTTT. Its protein product is CASKRDGGQAFF. This chain connects TRBV2 to TRBJ1-1; D is uncertain. Germline-derived CDR1 and CDR2 are SNHLY and FYNNEI. The CDR3 covers 12 residues. V shed 7 bases and J shed 9 bases, with 15 bases lying between them.

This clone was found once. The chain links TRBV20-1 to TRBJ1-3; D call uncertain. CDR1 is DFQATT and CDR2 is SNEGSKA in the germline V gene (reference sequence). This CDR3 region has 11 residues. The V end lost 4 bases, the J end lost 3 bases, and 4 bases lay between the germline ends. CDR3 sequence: CSAKVGNTIYF. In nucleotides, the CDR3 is TGCAGTGCTAAGGTTGGAAACACCATATATTTT.

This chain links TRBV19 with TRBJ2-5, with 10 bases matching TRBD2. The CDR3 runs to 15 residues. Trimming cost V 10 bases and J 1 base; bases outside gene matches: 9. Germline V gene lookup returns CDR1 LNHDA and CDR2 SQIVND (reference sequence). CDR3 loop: CATKDSGGPQETQYF. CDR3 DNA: TGTGCCACTAAAGATAGCGGGGGGCCCCAAGAGACCCAGTACTTC.

The CDR3 here is CASRSHPYEQYF. CDR3 sequence (DNA): TGTGCCAGCAGGAGTCACCCCTACGAGCAGTACTTC. The chain combines TRBV28 with TRBJ2-7; D unresolved. V lost 6 bases to trimming and J lost 2 bases, with 8 bases between them. Germline V lookup: CDR1 MDHEN, CDR2 SYDVKM. The CDR3 extends over 12 amino acids.

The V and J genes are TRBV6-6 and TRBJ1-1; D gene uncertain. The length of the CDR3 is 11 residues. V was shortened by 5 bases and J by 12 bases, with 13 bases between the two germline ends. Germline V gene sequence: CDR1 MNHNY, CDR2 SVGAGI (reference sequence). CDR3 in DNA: TGTGCCAGCAGTCTCCGGGGTAAGACTTTCTTT. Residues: CASSLRGKTFF.

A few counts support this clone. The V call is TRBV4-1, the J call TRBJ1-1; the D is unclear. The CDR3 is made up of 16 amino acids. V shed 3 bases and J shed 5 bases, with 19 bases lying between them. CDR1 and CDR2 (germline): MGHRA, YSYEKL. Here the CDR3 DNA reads TGCGCCAGCAGCCACGGACGGCTCCTCCTGGGAACTGAAGCTTTCTTT. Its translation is CASSHGRLLLGTEAFF.

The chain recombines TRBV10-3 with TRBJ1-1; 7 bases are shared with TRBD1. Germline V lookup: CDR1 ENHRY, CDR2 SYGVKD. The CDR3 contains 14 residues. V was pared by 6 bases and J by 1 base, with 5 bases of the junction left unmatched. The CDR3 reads CAIRTGPSNTEAFF. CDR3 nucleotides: TGTGCCATCAGGACAGGGCCCTCGAACACTGAAGCTTTCTTT.

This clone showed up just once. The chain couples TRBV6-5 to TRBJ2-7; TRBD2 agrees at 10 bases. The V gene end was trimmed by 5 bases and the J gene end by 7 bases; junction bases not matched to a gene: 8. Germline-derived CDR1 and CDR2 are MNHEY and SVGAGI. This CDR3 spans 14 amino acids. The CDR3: CASSTSGGAHEQYF. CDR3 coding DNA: TGTGCCAGCAGTACGAGCGGGGGGGCCCATGAGCAGTACTTC.

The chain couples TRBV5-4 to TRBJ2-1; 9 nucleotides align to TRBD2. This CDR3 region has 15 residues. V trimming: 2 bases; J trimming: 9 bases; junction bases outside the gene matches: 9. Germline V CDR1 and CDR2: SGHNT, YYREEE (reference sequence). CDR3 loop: CASSLGRGGRSEQFF. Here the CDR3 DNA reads TGTGCCAGCAGCTTAGGGCGGGGGGGCCGTAGTGAGCAGTTCTTC.

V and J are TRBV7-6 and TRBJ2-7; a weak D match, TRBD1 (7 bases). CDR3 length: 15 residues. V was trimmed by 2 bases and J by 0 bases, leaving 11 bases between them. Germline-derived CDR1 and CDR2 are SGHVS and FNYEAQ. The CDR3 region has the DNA TGTGCCAGCAGCTTAAGGGGGGACAGCTCCTACGAGCAGTACTTC. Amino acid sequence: CASSLRGDSSYEQYF.

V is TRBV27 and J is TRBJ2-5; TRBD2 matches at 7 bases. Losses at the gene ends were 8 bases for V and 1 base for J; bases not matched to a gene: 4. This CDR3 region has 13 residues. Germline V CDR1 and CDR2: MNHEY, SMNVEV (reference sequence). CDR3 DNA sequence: TGTGCCAGCCGCCGCGGGGGCCAAGAGACCCAGTACTTC. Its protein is CASRRGGQETQYF.

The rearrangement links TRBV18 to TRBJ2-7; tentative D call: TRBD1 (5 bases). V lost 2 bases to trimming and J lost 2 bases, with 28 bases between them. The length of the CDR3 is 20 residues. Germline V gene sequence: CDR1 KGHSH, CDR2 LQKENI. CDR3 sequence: CASSPIREVLTRTPTYEQYF. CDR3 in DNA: TGTGCCAGCTCACCAATCAGGGAAGTGCTCACCCGTACTCCTACCTACGAGCAGTACTTC.

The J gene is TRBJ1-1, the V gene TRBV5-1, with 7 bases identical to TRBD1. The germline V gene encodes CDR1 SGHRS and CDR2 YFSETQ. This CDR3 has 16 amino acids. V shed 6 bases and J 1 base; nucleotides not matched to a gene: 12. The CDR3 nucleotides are TGCGCCAGCACCCGACAGGGTCTTAACGGGAACACTGAAGCTTTCTTT. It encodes CASTRQGLNGNTEAFF.

The CDR3 DNA reads TGTGCCAGTAGCCCGACCCAGGGGGCCTACGAGCAGTACTTC. Protein product: CASSPTQGAYEQYF. The chain combines TRBV19 with TRBJ2-7; 7 bases line up with TRBD1. Trimming took 6 bases from V and 2 from J; bases not matched to a gene: 7. The CDR3 length is 14 residues. Germline V gives CDR1 LNHDA, CDR2 SQIVND (reference sequence).

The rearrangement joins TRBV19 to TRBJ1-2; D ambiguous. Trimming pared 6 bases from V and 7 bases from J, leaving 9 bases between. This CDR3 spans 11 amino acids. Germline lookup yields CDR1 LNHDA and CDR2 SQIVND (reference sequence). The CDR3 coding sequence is TGTGCCAGTAGGTCCCTCAGTGGCTACACCTTC. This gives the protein CASRSLSGYTF.

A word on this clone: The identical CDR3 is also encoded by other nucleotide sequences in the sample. The CDR3 is CASSTRRTPYSNQPQHF. The CDR3 nucleotides read TGTGCCAGTAGTACTCGTAGGACACCTTATAGCAATCAGCCCCAGCATTTT. The chain employs TRBV19 and TRBJ1-5; D might be TRBD1 (5 bases). This CDR3 has 17 amino acids. Trimming pared 4 bases from V and 0 bases from J, leaving 16 bases between. Germline lookup yields CDR1 LNHDA and CDR2 SQIVND (reference sequence).